This TCR beta chain was documented in a study of blood T cell repertoires in COVID-19. Clones were read by immunoSEQ multiplex PCR, and TCRdb kept only the in-frame ones, dropping some. The table has under 250,000 clones, 85% seen once. This clone was observed once. The CDR3 sequence is 13 residues long. CDR1 SGHTA and CDR2 FQGNSA come from the germline V gene. V was cut by 1 base and J by 3 bases, with 6 bases left in between. The chain links TRBV7-2 to TRBJ1-2; D is ambiguous. This receptor was obtained from a woman in her forties or fifties with acute COVID-19. Sequenced: PBMCs or T cells enriched from blood (not recorded which). The CDR3 nucleotides are TGTGCCAGCAGCTTAGAACAGCACTATGGCTACACCTTC. This gives the protein CASSLEQHYGYTF.